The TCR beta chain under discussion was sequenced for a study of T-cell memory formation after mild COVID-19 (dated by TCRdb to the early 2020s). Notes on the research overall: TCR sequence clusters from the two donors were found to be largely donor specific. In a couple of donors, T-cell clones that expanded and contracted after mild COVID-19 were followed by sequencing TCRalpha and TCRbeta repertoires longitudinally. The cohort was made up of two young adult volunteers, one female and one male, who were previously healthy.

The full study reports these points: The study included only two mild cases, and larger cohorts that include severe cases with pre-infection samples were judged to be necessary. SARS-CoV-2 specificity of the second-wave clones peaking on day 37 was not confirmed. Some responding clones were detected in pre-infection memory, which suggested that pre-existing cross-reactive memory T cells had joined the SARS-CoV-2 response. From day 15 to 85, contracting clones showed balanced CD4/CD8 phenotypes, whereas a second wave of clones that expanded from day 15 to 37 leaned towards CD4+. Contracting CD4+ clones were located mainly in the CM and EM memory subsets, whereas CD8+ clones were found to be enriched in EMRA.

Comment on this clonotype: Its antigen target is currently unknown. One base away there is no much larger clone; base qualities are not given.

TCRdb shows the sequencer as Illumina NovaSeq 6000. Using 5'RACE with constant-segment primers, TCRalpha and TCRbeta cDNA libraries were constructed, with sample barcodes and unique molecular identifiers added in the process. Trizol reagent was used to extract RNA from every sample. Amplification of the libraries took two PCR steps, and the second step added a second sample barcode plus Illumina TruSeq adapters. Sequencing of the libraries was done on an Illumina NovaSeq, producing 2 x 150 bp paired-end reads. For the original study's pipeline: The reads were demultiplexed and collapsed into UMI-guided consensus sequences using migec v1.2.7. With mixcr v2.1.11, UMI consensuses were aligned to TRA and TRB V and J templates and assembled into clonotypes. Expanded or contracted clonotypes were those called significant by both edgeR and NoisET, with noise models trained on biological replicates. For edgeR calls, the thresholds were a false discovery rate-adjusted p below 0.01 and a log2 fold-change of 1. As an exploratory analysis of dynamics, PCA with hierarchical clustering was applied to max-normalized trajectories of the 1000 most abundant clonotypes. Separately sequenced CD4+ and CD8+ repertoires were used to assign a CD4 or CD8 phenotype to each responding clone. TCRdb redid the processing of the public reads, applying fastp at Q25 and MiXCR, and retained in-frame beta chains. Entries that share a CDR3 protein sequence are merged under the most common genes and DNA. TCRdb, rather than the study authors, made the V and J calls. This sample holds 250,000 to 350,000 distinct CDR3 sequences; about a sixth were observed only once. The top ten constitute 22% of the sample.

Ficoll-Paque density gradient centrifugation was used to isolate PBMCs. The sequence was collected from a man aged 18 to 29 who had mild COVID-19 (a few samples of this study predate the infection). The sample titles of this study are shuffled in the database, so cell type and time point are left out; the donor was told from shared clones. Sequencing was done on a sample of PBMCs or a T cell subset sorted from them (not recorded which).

The CDR3 corresponds to CASSPRDTYEQYV. The sequenced DNA is TGTGCCAGCAGCCCGCGGGACACCTACGAGCAGTACGTC. The chain couples TRBV7-9 to TRBJ2-7; the D gene is perhaps TRBD1 or TRBD2, as each covers 6 bases. Looking up the germline V gene (reference sequence) yields CDR1 SEHNR and CDR2 FQNEAQ. The CDR3 runs 13 residues from the cysteine to the valine. The retained sequence is limited to the CDR3, 39 bases, with the frame set at the first base. V is cut by 5 bases and J by 2 bases, and the space between the germline ends is 10 bases.